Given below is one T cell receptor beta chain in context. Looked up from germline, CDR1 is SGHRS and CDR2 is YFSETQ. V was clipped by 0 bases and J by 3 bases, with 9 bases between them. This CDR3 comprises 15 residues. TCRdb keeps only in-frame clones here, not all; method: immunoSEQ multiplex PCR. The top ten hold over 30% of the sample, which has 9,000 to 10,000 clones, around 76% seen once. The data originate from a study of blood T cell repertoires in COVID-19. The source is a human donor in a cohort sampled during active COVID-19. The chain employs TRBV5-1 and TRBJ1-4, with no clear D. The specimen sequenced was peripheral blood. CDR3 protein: CASSLGSQSNEKLFF. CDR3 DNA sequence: TGCGCCAGCAGCTTGGGGTCACAATCTAATGAAAAACTGTTTTTT.